This record covers a single T cell receptor beta chain. The antigen remains unidentified. The sample belongs to a study of a mutant IDH1 vaccine in newly diagnosed glioma. Losses at the gene ends were 5 bases for V and 4 bases for J; bases not matched to a gene: 9. The germline CDR1 and CDR2 sequences are SGHAT and FQNNGV. CDR3 length equals 16 residues. The repertoire was sequenced with immunoSEQ multiplex PCR; TCRdb's copy has only in-frame clones and lacks some. The sample shows 60,000 to 85,000 clones, about four fifths of them seen only once. Whole-study findings and limits: Vaccine-induced responses were seen in 93.3% of patients, spanning several MHC alleles. Seemingly, top peripheral T cell clonotype changes bore no relation to pseudoprogression.

Time point given: baseline, week 1 (first vaccination visit). Treatment of the sample: pre-vaccination baseline after standard-of-care therapy. Each of the donors came in with new WHO grade 3 or 4 astrocytomas that were IDH1-mutant and ATRX-lost. The sample here was PBMCs, taken from a glioma patient treated with radiotherapy, temozolomide or both. The source is a man aged 50 or older with glioma. The chain has TRBV11-2 and TRBJ2-2, with TRBD1 matching over 8 bases. CDR3 sequence reads: CASSILTGAGTGELFF. The CDR3 nucleotides are TGTGCCAGCAGCATACTGACAGGGGCGGGCACCGGGGAGCTGTTTTTT.